Sequencing of this T cell receptor beta chain was carried out in a study of blood T cell repertoires in COVID-19. Sequencing was performed with immunoSEQ multiplex PCR; in TCRdb, only in-frame clones are kept and a portion is missing. The sample includes about 200,000 clones, 88% of them seen just once. The CDR3 length is 15 residues. V dropped 0 bases and J dropped 3; count of bases not matched to a gene: 4. Germline assignment: CDR1 GTSNPN and CDR2 SVGIG (reference sequence). The chain employs TRBV30 and TRBJ1-4; 7 nucleotides line up with TRBD1. The receptor comes from a man aged 18 to 29 with active or convalescent COVID-19. The material sequenced was peripheral blood. CDR3 residues: CAWSVNRGSNEKLFF. The CDR3 nucleotides read TGTGCCTGGAGTGTTAACAGGGGTTCTAATGAAAAACTGTTTTTT.